This entry lists 27 T cell receptor beta chains sequenced from one sample in a study of early T cells in non-severe SARS-CoV-2 infection. TCRdb re-analysed the 5' RACE reads in MiXCR, keeping a single row per CDR3 protein. The sample lists around 84,000 distinct CDR3 sequences; about an eighth were seen once. The sequenced sample was whole blood. The receptors originated from an adult who was a healthcare worker with PCR-confirmed SARS-CoV-2 infection or an uninfected control (not recorded which).

The chain recombines TRBV28 with TRBJ2-4, with D possibly TRBD2 on 5 matching bases. The CDR3 is 19 amino acids. Germline CDR1 reads MDHEN; CDR2 reads SYDVKM. V lost 3 bases and J lost 1, with 22 bases in between. CDR3 coding DNA: TGTGCCAGCAGTTTCCTTCGGGCGAGTGGGAGAAGGGCCAAAAACATTCAGTACTTC. This encodes CASSFLRASGRRAKNIQYF.

At least ten counts were recorded for this clonotype. The V and J genes are TRBV9 and TRBJ1-1, with TRBD1 matching over 7 bases. Per germline, CDR1 SGDLS and CDR2 YYNGEE. The CDR3 is made up of 16 amino acids. Germline trimming cut 5 bases from V and 4 bases from J; bases unmatched to any gene: 14. In DNA form, the CDR3 reads TGTGCCAGCAGTAGTAGTTCGGACAGGAGGGTCACTGAAGCTTTCTTT. Its translation: CASSSSSDRRVTEAFF.

In its sample, this clonotype was seen many times. V gene TRBV5-1 combines with J gene TRBJ2-1, with 11 bases identical to TRBD1. With V trimmed by 4 bases and J by 7 bases, 7 bases remained unmatched. Germline CDR1 is SGHRS and CDR2 is YFSETQ. The CDR3 spans 15 residues. The CDR3 coding sequence is TGCGCCAGCAGCCTGGGACAGGGGGGATTGAATGAGCAGTTCTTC. This sequence encodes CASSLGQGGLNEQFF.

This clonotype was counted between two and nine times. This chain links TRBV15 with TRBJ2-1; D ambiguous. The CDR3 runs 13 residues. The V and J ends lost 5 bases and 4 bases respectively, with 9 bases between them. CDR1 and CDR2 (germline): LNHNV, YYDKDF (reference sequence). CDR3 nucleotide sequence: TGTGCCACCAGCTTCCAGATTTACAATGAGCAGTTCTTC. Protein sequence: CATSFQIYNEQFF.

Here the CDR3 DNA reads TGCAGCGTTTTTAAGGGGAGGGGCCTTGCGAACACCGGGGAGCTGTTTTTT. Translated, it gives CSVFKGRGLANTGELFF. The chain couples TRBV29-1 to TRBJ2-2, with TRBD2 identical over 7 bases. Germline values: CDR1 SQVTM, CDR2 ANQGSEA. V lost 5 bases and J lost 0; bases outside the gene matches: 12. This CDR3 has 17 amino acids.

This chain connects TRBV28 to TRBJ1-5; D perhaps matches TRBD1 (5 bases). V was pared by 6 bases and J by 9 bases, with 18 bases between. This CDR3 contains 14 residues. Germline V gives CDR1 MDHEN, CDR2 SYDVKM. In DNA, the CDR3 is TGTGCCAGCAGACCATCAGGGTCCCAGGGGCCCCAGCATTTT. Translation gives CASRPSGSQGPQHF.

In its sample, this clonotype was seen many times. This sequence joins TRBV28 and TRBJ1-1; no clear D gene. The CDR3 has 13 residues. The V gene lost 6 bases and the J gene lost 1 base, with 9 bases spanning the gap. Germline CDR1 is MDHEN and CDR2 is SYDVKM. CDR3 region: CASRLVGNTEAFF. CDR3 DNA: TGTGCCAGCAGACTCGTCGGGAACACTGAAGCTTTCTTT.

The chain links TRBV2 to TRBJ2-3; the D is unclear. Germline CDR1 SNHLY, CDR2 FYNNEI. The V end lost 10 bases, the J end lost 6 bases, and 14 bases lay between the germline ends. The CDR3 extends over 12 amino acids. Here the CDR3 DNA reads TGTGCCACCGTCGGAAGGACGGATACGCAGTATTTT. It codes for CATVGRTDTQYF. Full variable domain (rest looked up from reference TRBV2 and TRBJ2-3): EPEVTQTPSHQVTQMGQEVILRCVPISNHLYFYWYRQILGQKVEFLVSFYNNEISEKSEIFDDQFSVERPDGSNFTLKIRSTKLEDSAMYFCATVGRTDTQYFGPGTRLTVL.

This clonotype turned up a few times. This chain joins TRBV20-1 and TRBJ1-3, with D perhaps matching TRBD1 (6 bases). The CDR3 totals 13 residues. In germline, CDR1 is DFQATT, CDR2 SNEGSKA (reference sequence). V was clipped by 5 bases and J by 4 bases, with 12 bases between them. CDR3 protein: CSASGQSGNTIYF. The CDR3 DNA sequence: TGCAGTGCTTCCGGACAGTCAGGAAACACCATATATTTT.

The chain carries TRBV10-3 and TRBJ2-1; weak D call: TRBD2 (6 bases). This CDR3 is 16 amino acids long. The V gene's germline CDR1 is ENHRY and CDR2 SYGVKD. The germline V and J ends were trimmed by 0 bases and 3 bases, with 12 bases remaining between them. The CDR3 here is CAISESLAGLYNEQFF. For the CDR3, the DNA is TGTGCCATCAGTGAGTCCCTCGCGGGGCTCTACAATGAGCAGTTCTTC.

This clonotype was found a few times. The chain combines TRBV27 with TRBJ1-5, with D tentatively TRBD1 (5 bases). From germline, CDR1 is MNHEY and CDR2 SMNVEV (reference sequence). CDR3 length: 14 residues. Trimming removed 10 bases from V and 0 bases from J, with 13 bases in between. CDR3 DNA sequence: TGTGCCACGGGGGAGGGGAGTAGCAATCAGCCCCAGCATTTT. Protein sequence: CATGEGSSNQPQHF.

This clonotype was picked up a small number of times. The chain recombines TRBV6-1 with TRBJ2-1; 11 bases agree with TRBD2. Germline trimming cut 1 base from V and 4 bases from J; bases unmatched to any gene: 0. Germline lookup yields CDR1 MNHNS and CDR2 SASEGT. The CDR3 has 15 amino acids. The CDR3 DNA reads TGTGCCAGCAGTGAAGGACTAGCGGGGTACAATGAGCAGTTCTTC. It translates to CASSEGLAGYNEQFF.

The genes are TRBV27 and TRBJ2-7; D unresolved. Trimming pared 4 bases from V and 11 bases from J, leaving 6 bases between. In germline, CDR1 is MNHEY, CDR2 SMNVEV (reference sequence). This CDR3 comprises 9 residues. CDR3 sequence (DNA): TGTGCCAGCAGTTGGGCGGAGTACTTC. Protein: CASSWAEYF.

The V gene is TRBV10-3, the J gene TRBJ1-1; tentatively, D is TRBD1 (6 bases). CDR1 ENHRY and CDR2 SYGVKD come from the germline V gene. Trimming cost V 11 bases and J 3 bases, with 31 bases left between them. There are 18 residues in the CDR3. The CDR3 loop is CASSPRLHEQGGHTEAFF. The CDR3 nucleotides read TGTGCCTCGAGCCCTCGCTTACATGAACAGGGAGGGCACACTGAAGCTTTCTTT.

In this sample, this clonotype turned up many times. V and J are TRBV25-1 and TRBJ1-2, with D hard to call. The CDR3 has 12 amino acids. Germline-derived CDR1 and CDR2 are MGHDK and SYGVNS. Trimming removed 3 bases from V and 5 bases from J, with 7 bases in between. CDR3 region: CASSDGRYGYTF. Written as DNA, the CDR3 is TGTGCCAGCAGTGACGGTCGATATGGCTACACCTTC.

This clonotype turned up a few times. The chain links TRBV12-3 or TRBV12-4 to TRBJ2-1; no clear D. The CDR3 loop spans 15 amino acids. V was clipped by 8 bases and J by 0 bases, with 14 bases between them. The CDR3 DNA reads as TGTGCCAGCCAACAGCGCCTGGACTCCTACAATGAGCAGTTCTTC. This codes for CASQQRLDSYNEQFF.

There are a few counts of this clonotype. The chain combines TRBV7-9 with TRBJ2-7, with D possibly matching TRBD1 (6 bases). Germline loops: CDR1 SEHNR, CDR2 FQNEAQ (reference sequence). The length of the CDR3 is 15 residues. V was trimmed by 2 bases and J by 2 bases, leaving 13 bases between them. This chain's CDR3 is CASSLNIQGPYEQYF. CDR3 bases: TGTGCCAGCAGCTTAAATATCCAGGGGCCCTACGAGCAGTACTTC.

The chain employs TRBV7-9 and TRBJ2-7; unclear D gene. CDR3 length: 14 residues. Trimming stripped 4 bases from V and 2 bases from J, with 12 bases between. Germline-derived CDR1 and CDR2 are SEHNR and FQNEAQ (reference sequence). This CDR3 is CASSSPGGAYEQYF. The CDR3 region has the DNA TGTGCCAGCAGCTCCCCCGGCGGCGCCTACGAGCAGTACTTC.

This clonotype has just one count. The rearrangement joins TRBV11-2 to TRBJ2-7; TRBD2 matches 9 bases. V lost 0 bases and J lost 5; bases outside the gene matches: 2. Germline loops: CDR1 SGHAT, CDR2 FQNNGV. This CDR3 spans 14 amino acids. The CDR3 loop is CASSLEAGGHEQYF. In DNA, the CDR3 is TGTGCCAGCAGCTTAGAAGCGGGAGGTCACGAGCAGTACTTC.

The chain links TRBV20-1 to TRBJ1-2; possible D gene TRBD1, 5 bases. The CDR3 is 15 residues long. The germline gives CDR1 DFQATT, CDR2 SNEGSKA (reference sequence). Trimming removed 6 bases from V and 7 bases from J, with 24 bases in between. CDR3 sequence: CSAPARAVGAIGYTF. CDR3 in DNA: TGCAGTGCCCCCGCGAGAGCAGTAGGGGCCATTGGCTACACCTTC.

This clonotype was recorded many times. This sequence joins TRBV6-5 and TRBJ2-7; D perhaps matches TRBD1 (5 bases). The CDR3 runs to 15 residues. Looked up from germline, CDR1 is MNHEY and CDR2 is SVGAGI. The V end lost 2 bases, the J end lost 2 bases, and 13 bases lay between the germline ends. This chain's CDR3 is CASSYVTPGTYEQYF. CDR3 DNA: TGTGCCAGCAGTTACGTTACCCCAGGGACCTACGAGCAGTACTTC.

This clonotype was counted many times. The V call is TRBV2, the J call TRBJ2-1, with 7 bases fitting TRBD2. CDR1 is SNHLY and CDR2 is FYNNEI in the germline V gene. With 5 bases clipped from V and 7 bases from J, the junction kept 8 bases outside the gene matches. The CDR3 extends over 14 amino acids. CDR3 sequence (DNA): TGTGCCAGCAGTCCCACGCGGGAGTGGAATGAGCAGTTCTTC. Translating gives CASSPTREWNEQFF. The full variable domain, in which reference TRBV2 and TRBJ2-1 provide the parts outside the CDR3, is EPEVTQTPSHQVTQMGQEVILRCVPISNHLYFYWYRQILGQKVEFLVSFYNNEISEKSEIFDDQFSVERPDGSNFTLKIRSTKLEDSAMYFCASSPTREWNEQFFGPGTRLTVL.

There are a few counts of this clonotype. This chain uses TRBV6-5 with TRBJ2-1; D ambiguous. This CDR3 contains 16 residues. From germline, CDR1 is MNHEY and CDR2 SVGAGI. Deletions cut 0 bases from V and 4 bases from J, with 13 bases between. CDR3 amino acids: CASSYSTTSNYNEQFF. The CDR3 nucleotides read TGTGCCAGCAGTTACTCGACAACCTCAAATTACAATGAGCAGTTCTTC.

This chain links TRBV4-1 with TRBJ2-1; TRBD2 matches at 8 bases. V gave up 1 base and J gave up 7 bases; unmatched junction bases: 6. Per germline, CDR1 MGHRA and CDR2 YSYEKL. This CDR3 spans 15 amino acids. DNA of the CDR3: TGCGCCAGCAGCCAAGGAGCGGGAGAGTTAAATGAGCAGTTCTTC. Translating it yields CASSQGAGELNEQFF.

This clonotype was recorded at least ten times. V usage is TRBV20-1 and J usage is TRBJ2-7; a weak D match, TRBD2 (5 bases). V was pared by 6 bases and J by 3 bases, with 21 bases between. Germline V CDR1 and CDR2: DFQATT, SNEGSKA (reference sequence). The CDR3 has 15 residues. DNA for the CDR3: TGCAGTGCGGGATCGGCGGCTAGCCCGGGCTACGAGCAGTACTTC. This gives the protein CSAGSAASPGYEQYF.

J is TRBJ2-5 and V is TRBV4-1, with TRBD1 as a possible D gene (5 bases). Trimming took off 3 bases at V and 1 base at J, with 15 bases between the two ends. CDR3 length: 16 residues. Germline V CDR1 and CDR2: MGHRA, YSYEKL. The CDR3 loop reads CASSHPRVGPQETQYF. CDR3 in DNA: TGCGCCAGCAGCCACCCCCGGGTGGGGCCCCAAGAGACCCAGTACTTC.

This clonotype has ten or more counts. This chain links TRBV18 with TRBJ2-6, with 9 bases lining up with TRBD1. Losses at the gene ends were 8 bases for V and 0 bases for J; bases not matched to a gene: 8. This CDR3 is built from 17 residues. Germline V lookup: CDR1 KGHSH, CDR2 LQKENI. The CDR3 DNA is TGTGCCAGCCCGCCGGGACAGGGTTACTCTGGGGCCAACGTCCTGACTTTC. Translation: CASPPGQGYSGANVLTF.